These 9 T cell receptor beta chains were all obtained from the same sample, sequenced in a study of read filtering for tumor transcriptome and immune sequencing. The library was built from about 400 ng RNA with molecular barcoded adaptors for alpha/delta and beta/gamma chains. Via MiXCR, TCRdb re-called the reads, giving one row per CDR3 protein. Of 100,000 to 150,000 distinct CDR3 sequences listed, 13% are singletons. Source material: a population of CD138-negative cells sorted from bone marrow. The receptors originated from a donor at least 40 years old with multiple myeloma.

Ten or more counts support this clonotype. The rearrangement uses TRBV11-2 and TRBJ2-1, with D unresolved. Germline CDR1 and CDR2: SGHAT and FQNNGV. The V end was cut by 2 bases, the J end by 7 bases, with 15 bases between. The CDR3 sequence is 15 residues long. CDR3 protein: CASSLLSDASNEQFF. The CDR3 DNA reads TGTGCCAGCAGCTTATTGAGCGATGCTTCGAATGAGCAGTTCTTC.

This clonotype was detected ten times or more. The rearrangement uses TRBV19 and TRBJ2-1, with D tentatively TRBD2 (6 bases). The CDR3 consists of 12 residues. Trimming left V 6 bases short and J 6 bases short, with 9 bases between. CDR1 is LNHDA, CDR2 SQIVND, per germline (reference sequence). CDR3: CASSGRGNEQFF. The CDR3 DNA is TGTGCCAGTAGCGGGCGGGGCAATGAGCAGTTCTTC.

This clonotype was seen repeatedly, ten times or more. The chain has TRBV28 and TRBJ2-5; 16 bases fit TRBD2. J was trimmed by 3 bases and V by 3 bases; bases with no gene match: 16. This CDR3 comprises 21 residues. Germline loops: CDR1 MDHEN, CDR2 SYDVKM. CDR3 in DNA: TGTGCCAGCAGTTTCATCCGGCATTGGGGACTAGCGGGAGGGCCGGAAGAGACCCAGTACTTC. This gives the protein CASSFIRHWGLAGGPEETQYF.

This clonotype was recorded many times. J is TRBJ2-1 and V is TRBV23-1, with TRBD2 matching over 8 bases. TRBV23-1 is assigned to the ORF class and has an uncertain function. V lost 2 bases, J lost 6 bases, and 9 bases stayed unmatched. The CDR3 totals 16 residues. The CDR3 loop is CASSQPGTRIGNEQFF. The CDR3 DNA reads TGCGCCAGCAGTCAACCCGGGACTAGGATTGGCAATGAGCAGTTCTTC.

As to this clonotype: This may be a read error: a much more frequent sequence differs by one nucleotide. The rearrangement uses TRBV20-1 and TRBJ2-1; D ambiguous. Per the germline V gene, CDR1 is DFQATT and CDR2 is SNEGSKA (reference sequence). This CDR3 contains 15 residues. V was clipped by 2 bases and J by 2 bases, with 13 bases between them. Here the CDR3 DNA reads TGCAGTGCTAGACGTGCACAGAACGCCTACAATGAGCAGTTCTTC. It codes for CSARRAQNAYNEQFF.

Many counts were recorded for this clonotype. The chain carries TRBV11-2 and TRBJ2-3, with D possibly matching TRBD2 (6 bases). Trimming pared 3 bases from V and 5 bases from J, leaving 12 bases between. There are 14 residues in the CDR3. Germline CDR1 SGHAT, CDR2 FQNNGV. The CDR3 coding sequence is TGTGCCAGCAGCTTGATCGTGGGAGGAGATACGCAGTATTTT. Amino acids: CASSLIVGGDTQYF.

This clonotype was seen repeatedly, ten times or more. V is TRBV19 and J is TRBJ2-1, with unresolved D. CDR3 length: 13 residues. V lost 3 bases and J 8 bases, leaving 11 bases between the germline ends. Germline CDR1 and CDR2: LNHDA and SQIVND (reference sequence). CDR3 sequence: CASSITLRYEQFF. For the CDR3, the DNA is TGTGCCAGTAGTATCACACTGAGGTATGAGCAGTTCTTC.

This clonotype was seen at least ten times. The V and J genes are TRBV7-9 and TRBJ1-4; a possible D gene is TRBD1 (6 bases). The germline V gene has CDR1 SEHNR and CDR2 FQNEAQ (reference sequence). The CDR3 runs 14 residues. The V and J ends lost 5 bases and 5 bases respectively, with 12 bases between them. This CDR3 reads CASSTGMRNEKLFF. The CDR3 nucleotides are TGTGCCAGCAGCACAGGGATGCGAAATGAAAAACTGTTTTTT.

The chain links TRBV19 to TRBJ1-2, with a weak D call TRBD1 (6 bases). The CDR3 covers 17 residues. Germline V gene lookup returns CDR1 LNHDA and CDR2 SQIVND (reference sequence). Trimming stripped 5 bases from V and 8 bases from J, with 27 bases between. CDR3 loop: CASSYRTEVKRGGGYTF. The CDR3 nucleotides are TGTGCCAGTAGTTACAGGACAGAGGTTAAACGGGGGGGCGGCTACACCTTC.